Shown below are 18 T cell receptor beta chains from a single sample sequenced in a study of graft-versus-host responses after intestinal transplantation (dated by TCRdb to the early 2020s). Reading the label with the study, this specimen's time point is: cells obtained before transplantation from donor or recipient. These receptors lack a known antigen. Preparation of the library involved the immunoSEQ multiplex PCR assay. TCRdb re-hosts the immuneACCESS table, in-frame sequences only. Its copies lack some clones; in the studies checked, an unresolved V gene accounts for under half of them, and the cause for the rest is not known. The sample table lists about 89,000 clones, more than 90% of them with a count of one. The ten biggest clones cover roughly 0.31% of the sample. This sample comprised unstimulated CD4+ T cells sorted from spleen or lymph node cells, obtained before intestinal transplant. These receptors were collected from a human donor who received an intestinal transplant.

The chain couples TRBV4-2 to TRBJ2-7, with D hard to call. Between the trimmed V and J ends, which lost 1 base and 3 bases, there was a span of 13 bases. CDR3 length: 15 amino acids. Germline V lookup: CDR1 LGHNA, CDR2 YNFKEQ. The CDR3 bases are TGTGCCAGCAGCCAAGGACGTCCCCCCCGCTACGAGCAGTACTTC. Translating it yields CASSQGRPPRYEQYF.

This clone is a singleton in its sample. This chain uses TRBV6-1 with TRBJ2-2; no clear D. The CDR3 covers 14 residues. Deletions cut 4 bases from V and 2 bases from J, with 8 bases between. Per the germline V gene, CDR1 is MNHNS and CDR2 is SASEGT. DNA for the CDR3: TGTGCCAGCAGTGGCCAGGCAAACACCGGGGAGCTGTTTTTT. Translated, it gives CASSGQANTGELFF.

The chain links TRBV7-6 to TRBJ2-5; 9 bases line up with TRBD1. V dropped 5 bases and J dropped 7; count of bases not matched to a gene: 11. This CDR3 comprises 15 residues. Germline V lookup: CDR1 SGHVS, CDR2 FNYEAQ. The CDR3 reads CASSPWDRAGGTQYF. The CDR3, as DNA: TGTGCCAGCAGCCCTTGGGACAGGGCAGGAGGGACCCAGTACTTC.

The J gene is TRBJ1-2, the V gene TRBV19, with D possibly matching TRBD1 (5 bases). V lost 6 bases, J lost 0 bases, and 11 bases lay in between. CDR1 LNHDA and CDR2 SQIVND come from the germline V gene (reference sequence). CDR3 length: 14 amino acids. CDR3 DNA: TGTGCCAGTAGGTTGGGGGGACCTAACTATGGCTACACCTTC. Residues: CASRLGGPNYGYTF.

This chain connects TRBV11-1 to TRBJ2-1; the match to TRBD1 covers 9 bases. The CDR3 sequence is 12 residues long. CDR1 is SGHAT, CDR2 FQDESV, per germline (reference sequence). Trimming cost V 5 bases and J 12 bases; bases outside gene matches: 5. CDR3 in amino acids: CASSVDRGRQFF. CDR3 in DNA: TGTGCCAGCAGCGTTGACAGGGGGAGGCAGTTCTTC.

This clone was observed a single time. The V call is TRBV5-8, the J call TRBJ2-3; D uncertain. The germline V and J ends were trimmed by 0 bases and 7 bases, with 9 bases remaining between them. Germline assignment: CDR1 SGHTS and CDR2 YDEGEE. The CDR3 contains 13 residues. CDR3 in DNA: TGTGCCAGCAGCTTGGAGGAAGCATATACGCAGTATTTT. This encodes CASSLEEAYTQYF.

The chain employs TRBV21-1 and TRBJ2-5. The DNA end lines up better with TRBJ2-7; the J call may be wrong. TRBV21-1 is termed a pseudogene. The CDR3 spans 15 residues. CDR3 nucleotides: TGTGCCAGCAGCAATGAGCAGGTCACGGGCTACGAGCAGTACTTC. Its translation is CASSNEQVTGYEQYF.

The V and J genes are TRBV27 and TRBJ1-1; the match to TRBD1 covers 8 bases. This CDR3 has 18 residues. Trimming took 4 bases from V and 6 from J; bases not matched to a gene: 19. Germline CDR1 MNHEY, CDR2 SMNVEV (reference sequence). The CDR3 loop reads CASSSTPPGQDRRSEAFF. The DNA for the CDR3 is TGTGCCAGCAGTTCCACCCCACCGGGACAGGACCGAAGATCTGAAGCTTTCTTT.

V is TRBV7-2 and J is TRBJ2-7, with 9 bases identical to TRBD2. This CDR3 has 15 residues. V shed 1 base, J shed 2 bases, and the junction held 3 bases outside the gene matches. Germline V gives CDR1 SGHTA, CDR2 FQGNSA. The CDR3 here is CASSLGLAGPYEQYF. The CDR3 DNA follows: TGTGCCAGCAGCTTAGGTCTAGCGGGACCCTACGAGCAGTACTTC.

V gene TRBV5-1 combines with J gene TRBJ2-7; TRBD2 matches at 8 bases. Germline CDR1 and CDR2: SGHRS and YFSETQ. This CDR3 comprises 13 residues. V trimming: 0 bases; J trimming: 9 bases; junction bases outside the gene matches: 5. The CDR3 nucleotides read TGCGCCAGCAGCTTGGACGGTCTAGCGGGGCAGTACTTC. Encoded protein: CASSLDGLAGQYF.

The chain joins TRBV9 to TRBJ1-3; 11 bases fit TRBD1. Germline assignment: CDR1 SGDLS and CDR2 YYNGEE. There are 15 residues in the CDR3. V lost 4 bases, J lost 6 bases, and 6 bases stayed unmatched. The DNA of the CDR3 is TGTGCCAGCAGCTCAAGGACAGGGGGCAAAAACACCATATATTTT. Protein product: CASSSRTGGKNTIYF.

This clone turned up a few times. The same CDR3 also results from other DNA sequences found in this sample. Here the CDR3 reads CASSLVLNTEAFF. CDR3 sequence (DNA): TGCGCCAGCAGCTTGGTTTTGAACACTGAAGCTTTCTTT. V gene TRBV5-1 combines with J gene TRBJ1-1; D gene unclear. Germline-derived CDR1 and CDR2 are SGHRS and YFSETQ. The CDR3 extends over 13 amino acids. Trimming shortened V by 0 bases and J by 0 bases, and 3 bases separated the two germline ends.

The chain joins TRBV2 to TRBJ2-7; weak D call: TRBD1 (5 bases). The V gene lost 2 bases and the J gene lost 4 bases, with 12 bases spanning the gap. This CDR3 has 14 residues. Germline V gene sequence: CDR1 SNHLY, CDR2 FYNNEI. This chain's CDR3 is CASSEQGRFYEQYF. The CDR3 region has the DNA TGTGCCAGCAGTGAACAGGGTCGATTTTACGAGCAGTACTTC.

The chain links TRBV11-2 to TRBJ1-2; tentative D call: TRBD1 (6 bases). CDR3 length: 15 amino acids. V dropped 3 bases and J dropped 6 bases, with 17 bases sitting between them. Germline lookup yields CDR1 SGHAT and CDR2 FQNNGV. Written as DNA, the CDR3 is TGTGCCAGCAGCTTGGCCGGGGGGGCGACGGATGGCTACACCTTC. Protein sequence: CASSLAGGATDGYTF.

The rearrangement uses TRBV5-1 and TRBJ2-7; D unclear. The V end was cut by 5 bases, the J end by 5 bases, with 8 bases between. Germline values: CDR1 SGHRS, CDR2 YFSETQ. The CDR3 totals 11 residues. Here the CDR3 reads CASSDADEQYF. CDR3 nucleotides: TGCGCCAGCAGTGACGCCGACGAGCAGTACTTC. The complete variable domain, with remaining parts taken from reference TRBV5-1 and TRBJ2-7, reads KAGVTQTPRYLIKTRGQQVTLSCSPISGHRSVSWYQQTPGQGLQFLFEYFSETQRNKGNFPGRFSGRQFSNSRSEMNVSTLELGDSALYLCASSDADEQYFGPGTRLTVT.

This chain links TRBV30 with TRBJ2-1, with TRBD2 identical over 8 bases. CDR1 is GTSNPN, CDR2 SVGIG, per germline (reference sequence). This CDR3 comprises 15 residues. The V gene end was trimmed by 2 bases and the J gene end by 7 bases; junction bases not matched to a gene: 10. This chain's CDR3 is CAWSIAGLVTNEQFF. For the CDR3, the DNA is TGTGCCTGGAGTATCGCGGGACTAGTAACGAATGAGCAGTTCTTC.

V is TRBV7-9 and J is TRBJ1-2, with 8 bases aligning to TRBD1. CDR3 length: 14 amino acids. V was clipped by 0 bases and J by 7 bases; unmatched bases: 4. The germline V gene encodes CDR1 SEHNR and CDR2 FQNEAQ (reference sequence). The CDR3 region has the DNA TGTGCCAGCAGCTTAGCGGACAGGGTGGGTGGCTACACCTTC. Protein: CASSLADRVGGYTF.

The chain combines TRBV5-1 with TRBJ2-5; 7 bases align to TRBD1. The germline V gene encodes CDR1 SGHRS and CDR2 YFSETQ. The CDR3 length is 15 residues. The V and J ends lost 4 bases and 2 bases, in that order; junction bases with no gene match: 8. As DNA, the CDR3 is TGCGCCAGCAGCCCCATCCGGGACAGTCAAGAGACCCAGTACTTC. As protein: CASSPIRDSQETQYF.